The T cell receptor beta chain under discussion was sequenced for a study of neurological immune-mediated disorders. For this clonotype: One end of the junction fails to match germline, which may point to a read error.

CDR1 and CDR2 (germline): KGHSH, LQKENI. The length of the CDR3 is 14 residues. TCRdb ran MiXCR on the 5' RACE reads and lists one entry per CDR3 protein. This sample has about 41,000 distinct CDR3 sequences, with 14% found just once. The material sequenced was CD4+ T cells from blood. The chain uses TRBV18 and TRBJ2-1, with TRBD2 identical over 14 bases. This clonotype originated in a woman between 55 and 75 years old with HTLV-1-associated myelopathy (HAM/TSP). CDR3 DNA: TGTTCCAGCTCACCGACTAGCGGGGGGGACCTCTCGTTCTTC. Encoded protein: CSSSPTSGGDLSFF.